The 13 T cell receptor beta chains reported below all come from one sample, sequenced in a study of blood T cell repertoires in COVID-19. The protocol was immunoSEQ multiplex PCR, while the TCRdb copy is restricted to in-frame clones and leaves out a portion. The sample records roughly 40,000 clones, 65% to 90% being singletons. The sample comprised peripheral blood. The receptor set was obtained from a human donor in a cohort sampled during active COVID-19.

J is TRBJ2-3 and V is TRBV7-3; D possibly corresponds to TRBD1 (7 bases). V was pared by 1 base and J by 5 bases, with 10 bases between. The CDR3 has 14 amino acids. From germline, CDR1 is SGHTA and CDR2 FQGTGA. Here the CDR3 reads CASSLRQGGDTQYF. CDR3 DNA sequence: TGTGCCAGCAGCTTAAGACAGGGAGGAGATACGCAGTATTTT.

The chain joins TRBV3-1 (or the pseudogene TRBV3-2) to TRBJ2-7; 7 nucleotides line up with TRBD2. This CDR3 has 15 residues. Trimming took 1 base from V and 0 from J; bases not matched to a gene: 3. Germline V CDR1 and CDR2: LGHDT, YNNKEL (reference sequence). The CDR3 is CASSQGPGGSYEQYF. The CDR3 DNA reads as TGTGCCAGCAGCCAAGGGCCGGGGGGCTCCTACGAGCAGTACTTC.

The rearrangement joins TRBV7-8 to TRBJ1-3; perhaps TRBD1 as D (5 bases). This CDR3 region has 16 residues. With 0 bases removed from V and 4 bases from J, the gap between germline ends came to 13 bases. Germline V gene lookup returns CDR1 SGHVS and CDR2 FQNEAQ. CDR3 loop: CASSLAASTVGNTIYF. Written as DNA, the CDR3 is TGTGCCAGCAGCTTAGCAGCGTCGACAGTAGGAAACACCATATATTTT.

The chain combines TRBV5-1 with TRBJ2-7; D is undetermined. V lost 4 bases and J 1 base, leaving 9 bases between the germline ends. Germline V lookup: CDR1 SGHRS, CDR2 YFSETQ. The CDR3 is 13 amino acids. The CDR3 reads CASSKQKSYEQYF. The CDR3 DNA reads TGCGCCAGCAGCAAACAGAAGTCCTACGAGCAGTACTTC.

The J gene is TRBJ1-1, the V gene TRBV18; D ambiguous. V lost 3 bases and J 4 bases, leaving 12 bases between the germline ends. The germline CDR1 and CDR2 sequences are KGHSH and LQKENI. This CDR3 is 14 amino acids long. CDR3 residues: CASSPARMSTEAFF. Written as DNA, the CDR3 is TGTGCCAGCTCACCCGCCCGTATGAGCACTGAAGCTTTCTTT.

The CDR3 bases are TGTGCCAGCAGCTTGTTAGCGGGGGGGCCAGCCGGGGAGCTGTTTTTT. Translating it yields CASSLLAGGPAGELFF. The V gene is TRBV5-4, the J gene TRBJ2-2; 11 nucleotides match TRBD2. Trimming at V came to 1 base and at J to 6 bases, leaving 5 bases not matched to a gene. This CDR3 comprises 16 residues. Germline V gene data show CDR1 as SGHNT and CDR2 as YYREEE (reference sequence).

This chain uses TRBV15 with TRBJ2-1, with D possibly matching TRBD1 (5 bases). This CDR3 has 16 amino acids. Trimming cost V 1 base and J 0 bases, with 10 bases left between them. CDR1 LNHNV and CDR2 YYDKDF come from the germline V gene (reference sequence). CDR3 DNA: TGTGCCACCAGCAGAGGATCAGGGATCTCCTACAATGAGCAGTTCTTC. Residues: CATSRGSGISYNEQFF.

The gene calls are TRBV10-3 and TRBJ2-5; 15 bases are shared with TRBD2. This CDR3 is 19 amino acids long. V dropped 6 bases and J dropped 0; count of bases not matched to a gene: 11. Germline lookup yields CDR1 ENHRY and CDR2 SYGVKD. The CDR3 nucleotides are TGTGCCATCAGCCCTTCCCCCGGGACTAGCGGGGGGTACCAAGAGACCCAGTACTTC. Its translation: CAISPSPGTSGGYQETQYF.

DNA of the CDR3: TGCGCCAGCAGCAAGGGAGGGGCCCAAGAGACCCAGTACTTC. Amino acids: CASSKGGAQETQYF. This chain connects TRBV4-3 to TRBJ2-5, with 7 bases lining up with TRBD2. V shed 5 bases and J 1 base; nucleotides not matched to a gene: 4. The length of the CDR3 is 14 residues. CDR1 and CDR2 (germline): LGHNA, YSLEER.

This clone is a singleton in its sample. The chain carries TRBV9 and TRBJ1-5; tentatively, D is TRBD1 (5 bases). The germline gives CDR1 SGDLS, CDR2 YYNGEE. The germline V and J ends were trimmed by 3 bases and 3 bases, with 10 bases remaining between them. The CDR3 runs to 14 residues. CDR3 nucleotides: TGTGCCAGCAGCGCAACAGGAGACAATCAGCCCCAGCATTTT. Translating gives CASSATGDNQPQHF. Filled out from reference TRBV9 and TRBJ1-5, the complete variable domain reads DSGVTQTPKHLITATGQRVTLRCSPRSGDLSVYWYQQSLDQGLQFLIQYYNGEERAKGNILERFSAQQFPDLHSELNLSSLELGDSALYFCASSATGDNQPQHFGDGTRLSIL.

V gene TRBV7-6 combines with J gene TRBJ2-7; a weak D match, TRBD1 (5 bases). This CDR3 contains 15 residues. Between the trimmed V and J ends, which lost 0 bases and 0 bases, there was a span of 9 bases. Per the germline V gene, CDR1 is SGHVS and CDR2 is FNYEAQ. CDR3 bases: TGTGCCAGCAGCTTAGCGGAGACAGCCTCCTACGAGCAGTACTTC. Its protein product is CASSLAETASYEQYF.

This clone was seen only a few times. The chain combines TRBV7-9 with TRBJ1-1; D is ambiguous. The CDR3 is 15 residues long. V lost 4 bases and J 1 base, leaving 13 bases between the germline ends. The germline gives CDR1 SEHNR, CDR2 FQNEAQ (reference sequence). The CDR3 nucleotides read TGTGCCAGCAGCTCACGGGGAACTGGGAACACTGAAGCTTTCTTT. Translated: CASSSRGTGNTEAFF.

The chain links TRBV11-3 to TRBJ1-6; D perhaps matches TRBD1 (5 bases). V was pared by 1 base and J by 9 bases, with 7 bases between. The CDR3 is 13 residues long. Germline CDR1 and CDR2: SGHNT and YENEEA. The CDR3 sequence is CASSLAGSSPLHF. In nucleotides, the CDR3 is TGTGCCAGCAGCTTAGCAGGGTCTTCACCCCTCCACTTT.